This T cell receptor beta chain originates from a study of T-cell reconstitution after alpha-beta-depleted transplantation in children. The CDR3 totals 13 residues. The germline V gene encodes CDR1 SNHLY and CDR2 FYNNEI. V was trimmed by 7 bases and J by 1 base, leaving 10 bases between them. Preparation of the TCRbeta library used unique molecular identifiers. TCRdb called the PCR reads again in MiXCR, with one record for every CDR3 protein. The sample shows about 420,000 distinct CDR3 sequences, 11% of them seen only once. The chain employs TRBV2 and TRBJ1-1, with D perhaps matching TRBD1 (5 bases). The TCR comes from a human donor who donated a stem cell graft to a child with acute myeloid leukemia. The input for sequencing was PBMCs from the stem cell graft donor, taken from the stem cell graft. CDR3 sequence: CASKIGTNTEAFF. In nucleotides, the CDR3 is TGTGCCAGCAAAATAGGGACGAACACTGAAGCTTTCTTT.